This entry is about one T cell receptor (beta chain). The antigen remains undetermined. The primer mix had 60 Vbeta and 13 Jbeta primers. Sequenced by immunoSEQ multiplex PCR; TCRdb stores in-frame clones only, minus some. The table records 120,000 to 150,000 clones, 77% of them present only once. This specimen comes from a study of cytomegalovirus exposure and HLA in healthy donors. Study-level points and caveats: The majority of TCR sequences were rare, yet some public TCRs appeared in many donors. Across all donors, roughly uniform sequencing depth was an assumption of the presence/absence analyses.

V was shortened by 3 bases and J by 6 bases, with 12 bases between the two germline ends. The germline V gene encodes CDR1 ENHRY and CDR2 SYGVKD. The CDR3 spans 14 residues. The sequenced sample consisted of PBMCs. The chain employs TRBV10-3 and TRBJ1-5; unclear D gene. The receptor was isolated from a woman between 45 and 65 years old in good health and CMV-seronegative. This chain's CDR3 is CAISDPPGSQPQHF. CDR3 DNA sequence: TGTGCCATCAGTGACCCTCCTGGTAGTCAGCCCCAGCATTTT.